This TCR beta chain was captured in a study of cytomegalovirus exposure and HLA in healthy donors. Primers: 60 Vbeta forward and 13 Jbeta reverse. Authors' methods: The authors later counted roughly 77 million unique TCR beta chains, around 9.9 million of them shared. Method: immunoSEQ multiplex PCR; TCRdb's copy keeps in-frame clones and lacks some. Clone size and V and J calls were adopted from that table, with D and trimming inferred from the DNA. The sample contains fewer than 150,000 clones, approximately 69% of which appear only once. Between the trimmed V and J ends, which lost 2 bases and 3 bases, there was a span of 7 bases. Germline values: CDR1 MNHNY, CDR2 SVGAGI (reference sequence). The CDR3 has 13 residues.

The specimen was PBMCs. The chain has TRBV6-6 and TRBJ1-1; D uncertain. The TCR was taken from a woman between 50 and 59 years old in good health and CMV-seropositive. CDR3 nucleotides: TGTGCCAGCAGTTACGGCGGCTACACTGAAGCTTTCTTT. Translated, it gives CASSYGGYTEAFF.